The 16 T cell receptor beta chains below were found in one sample sequenced in a study of blood T cell repertoires in COVID-19. Sequencing used immunoSEQ multiplex PCR; TCRdb keeps in-frame clones, though not all of them. Here the sample spans 120,000 to 150,000 clones, about 91% being singletons. The specimen sequenced was peripheral blood. The receptors derive from a woman aged 45-65 years with acute or convalescent COVID-19.

The chain links TRBV11-3 to TRBJ1-1, with unresolved D. Germline assignment: CDR1 SGHNT and CDR2 YENEEA. The V end was cut by 3 bases, the J end by 4 bases, with 12 bases between. This CDR3 has 14 amino acids. CDR3 sequence (DNA): TGTGCCAGCAGCTTTAGCGGAGGTGGCACTGAAGCTTTCTTT. This sequence encodes CASSFSGGGTEAFF.

This clone was seen just once. The chain joins TRBV11-2 to TRBJ2-1; tentative D call: TRBD2 (6 bases). Germline V gives CDR1 SGHAT, CDR2 FQNNGV. The CDR3 spans 15 residues. V lost 0 bases, J lost 1 base, and 7 bases lay in between. CDR3 loop: CASSLEGGSYNEQFF. The CDR3 bases are TGTGCCAGCAGCTTAGAGGGGGGTTCCTACAATGAGCAGTTCTTC.

The chain employs TRBV27 and TRBJ1-5; D is perhaps TRBD1 (6 bases). The V end lost 2 bases, the J end lost 2 bases, and 10 bases lay between the germline ends. The germline V gene has CDR1 MNHEY and CDR2 SMNVEV (reference sequence). The CDR3 is 15 amino acids. CDR3 bases: TGTGCCAGCAGTTTAGCCAGGGGAGGCAATCAGCCCCAGCATTTT. This gives the protein CASSLARGGNQPQHF.

DNA for the CDR3: TGCGCCAGCAGCTCCCCCCGGACTGAGCAGTACTTC. This translates into CASSSPRTEQYF. The rearrangement uses TRBV5-1 and TRBJ2-7; maybe TRBD2 (5 bases). Per the germline V gene, CDR1 is SGHRS and CDR2 is YFSETQ. The CDR3 has 12 amino acids. V was cut by 3 bases and J by 7 bases, with 11 bases left in between. Complete variable domain (other parts from reference TRBV5-1 and TRBJ2-7): KAGVTQTPRYLIKTRGQQVTLSCSPISGHRSVSWYQQTPGQGLQFLFEYFSETQRNKGNFPGRFSGRQFSNSRSEMNVSTLELGDSALYLCASSSPRTEQYFGPGTRLTVT.

This clone was observed a single time. The chain is built from TRBV5-4 and TRBJ2-5; 12 bases are a match to TRBD2. CDR1 is SGHNT and CDR2 is YYREEE in the germline V gene (reference sequence). The V and J ends lost 0 bases and 0 bases, in that order; junction bases with no gene match: 6. The CDR3 has 18 amino acids. CDR3 sequence: CASSLGTRLAGDQETQYF. Here the CDR3 DNA reads TGTGCCAGCAGCTTGGGGACCCGACTAGCGGGAGACCAAGAGACCCAGTACTTC.

The chain has TRBV6-5 and TRBJ1-3; possible D gene TRBD1, 6 bases. The germline V gene has CDR1 MNHEY and CDR2 SVGAGI. CDR3 length equals 15 residues. Trimming removed 5 bases at V and 0 bases at J, with 11 bases between. The CDR3 is CASSRDIRSGNTIYF. CDR3 bases: TGTGCCAGCAGTCGGGACATCCGCTCTGGAAACACCATATATTTT.

The rearrangement joins TRBV3-1 (or the pseudogene TRBV3-2) to TRBJ1-4; 8 bases align to TRBD1. The CDR3 has 16 residues. V shed 3 bases and J 3 bases; nucleotides not matched to a gene: 6. Germline CDR1 is LGHDT and CDR2 is YNNKEL (reference sequence). The CDR3 region has the DNA TGTGCCAGCAGCCAGGAACAGGGGGGTCCTAATGAAAAACTGTTTTTT. This encodes CASSQEQGGPNEKLFF.

This chain uses TRBV7-3 with TRBJ1-1; D call uncertain. The V gene's germline CDR1 is SGHTA and CDR2 FQGTGA. V lost 3 bases to trimming and J lost 0 bases, with 17 bases between them. This CDR3 is 17 amino acids long. The CDR3 region is CASSLEPGMRMNTEAFF. The CDR3 bases are TGTGCCAGCAGCTTGGAACCGGGTATGAGGATGAACACTGAAGCTTTCTTT.

The chain has TRBV14 and TRBJ2-7, with D possibly being TRBD1 (6 bases). CDR1 is SGHDN, CDR2 FVKESK, per germline. CDR3 length: 12 amino acids. V was cut by 8 bases and J by 0 bases, with 8 bases left in between. The CDR3 DNA sequence: TGTGCCAGCGGACAGCTCTCCTACGAGCAGTACTTC. It encodes CASGQLSYEQYF.

The genes are TRBV27 and TRBJ1-6; 10 bases line up with TRBD1. Trimming at V came to 6 bases and at J to 6 bases, leaving 5 bases not matched to a gene. CDR1 and CDR2 (germline): MNHEY, SMNVEV (reference sequence). The CDR3 is 15 residues long. This chain's CDR3 is CASSLDRGRNSPLHF. CDR3 DNA sequence: TGTGCCAGCAGCCTCGACAGGGGGCGTAATTCACCCCTCCACTTT.

The table lists this clone with a count of one. The chain uses TRBV6-5 and TRBJ1-1; TRBD1 is a possible D gene (6 bases). This CDR3 has 15 residues. In germline, CDR1 is MNHEY, CDR2 SVGAGI. V lost 7 bases and J 0 bases, leaving 15 bases between the germline ends. CDR3 DNA: TGTGCCAGCACCATCGACAGGACCTTGAACACTGAAGCTTTCTTT. This encodes CASTIDRTLNTEAFF.

The genes are TRBV6-6 and TRBJ1-5, with 7 bases matching TRBD1. Trimming cost V 2 bases and J 4 bases; bases outside gene matches: 5. The length of the CDR3 is 15 residues. Germline assignment: CDR1 MNHNY and CDR2 SVGAGI (reference sequence). CDR3: CASSYEGAANQPQHF. CDR3 sequence (DNA): TGTGCCAGCAGTTACGAGGGGGCAGCAAATCAGCCCCAGCATTTT.

The rearrangement uses TRBV6-5 and TRBJ1-6; TRBD1 agrees at 9 bases. The germline CDR1 and CDR2 sequences are MNHEY and SVGAGI. V shed 7 bases and J 6 bases; nucleotides not matched to a gene: 7. The CDR3 sequence is 15 residues long. The CDR3 is CASTDPTGGNSPLHF. CDR3 DNA sequence: TGTGCCAGCACCGACCCGACAGGGGGTAATTCACCCCTCCACTTT.

This clone was picked up a small number of times. CDR3 sequence reads: CASSYGTNTYEQYF. In DNA form, the CDR3 reads TGTGCCAGCAGTTACGGGACAAATACCTACGAGCAGTACTTC. This sequence joins TRBV2 and TRBJ2-7; possible D gene TRBD1, 6 bases. V was trimmed by 5 bases and J by 2 bases, leaving 13 bases between them. The CDR3 sequence is 14 residues long. Germline CDR1 is SNHLY and CDR2 is FYNNEI.

The chain carries TRBV13 and TRBJ2-3, with 10 bases aligning to TRBD1. V shed 5 bases, J shed 1 base, and the junction held 3 bases outside the gene matches. CDR3 length equals 15 residues. CDR1 and CDR2 (germline): PRHDT, FYEKMQ (reference sequence). CDR3 nucleotides: TGTGCCAGCAGCCCCGGGACAGGGGGCACAGATACGCAGTATTTT. This gives the protein CASSPGTGGTDTQYF.

The chain joins TRBV19 to TRBJ1-5; the D gene is possibly TRBD1 (5 bases). V lost 7 bases and J lost 5, with 12 bases in between. Germline V CDR1 and CDR2: LNHDA, SQIVND (reference sequence). The CDR3 length is 13 residues. CDR3 DNA sequence: TGTGCCAGTACCATGTCAGGGTATCAGCCCCAGCATTTT. It encodes CASTMSGYQPQHF.